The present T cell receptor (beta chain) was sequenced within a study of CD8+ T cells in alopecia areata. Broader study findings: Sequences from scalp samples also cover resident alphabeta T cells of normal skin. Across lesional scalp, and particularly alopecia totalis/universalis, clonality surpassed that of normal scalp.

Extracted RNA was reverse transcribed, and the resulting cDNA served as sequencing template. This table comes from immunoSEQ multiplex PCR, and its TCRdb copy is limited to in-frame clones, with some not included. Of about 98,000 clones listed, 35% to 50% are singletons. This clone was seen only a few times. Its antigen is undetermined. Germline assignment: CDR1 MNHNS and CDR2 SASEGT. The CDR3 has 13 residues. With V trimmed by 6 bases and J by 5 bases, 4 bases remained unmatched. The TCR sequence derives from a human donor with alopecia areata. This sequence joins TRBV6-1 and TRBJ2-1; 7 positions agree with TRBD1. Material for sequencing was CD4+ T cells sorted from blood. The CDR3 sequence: CASRVTGNNEQFF. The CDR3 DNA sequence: TGTGCCAGCAGGGTGACAGGGAACAATGAGCAGTTCTTC.